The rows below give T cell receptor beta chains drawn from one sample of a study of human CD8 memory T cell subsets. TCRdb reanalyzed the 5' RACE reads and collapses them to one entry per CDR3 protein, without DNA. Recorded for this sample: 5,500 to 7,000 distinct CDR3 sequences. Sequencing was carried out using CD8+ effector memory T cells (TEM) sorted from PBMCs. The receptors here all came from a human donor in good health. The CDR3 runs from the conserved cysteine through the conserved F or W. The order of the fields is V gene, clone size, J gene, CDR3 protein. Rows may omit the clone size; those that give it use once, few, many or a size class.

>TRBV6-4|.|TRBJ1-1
CASSDREDTEAFF
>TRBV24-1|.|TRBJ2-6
CATSDPDRRPNVLTF
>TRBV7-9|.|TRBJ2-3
CASSLDSQGSDPQYF
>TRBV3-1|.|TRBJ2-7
CASSPDPGYEQYF
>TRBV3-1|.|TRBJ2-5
CASSQDWIRQETQYF
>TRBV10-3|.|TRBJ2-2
CAIAEGHSNTGELFF
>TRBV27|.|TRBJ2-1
CASSMGGPSSYNEQFF
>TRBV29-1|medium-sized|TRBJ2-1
CSLGTTEVVEFF
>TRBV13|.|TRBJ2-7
CASSSRSGNLHEQYF
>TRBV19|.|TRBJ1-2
CASMRIDSLSGYTF
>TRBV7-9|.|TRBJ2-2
CASSSKSDNPNTGELFF
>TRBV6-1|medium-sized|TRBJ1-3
CASSGQVEGNTIYF
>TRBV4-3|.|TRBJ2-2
CASSQDGGVGNTGELFF
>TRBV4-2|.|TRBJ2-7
CASRWDRDSVYEQYF
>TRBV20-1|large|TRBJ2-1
CSASEMDRISYNEQFF
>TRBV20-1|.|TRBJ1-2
CSALDRGGSTNYGYTF
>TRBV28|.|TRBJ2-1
CASSLYQGSSYNEQFF
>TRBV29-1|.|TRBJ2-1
CSVEDWTTGSYNEQFF
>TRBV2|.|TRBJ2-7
CAGGASGNRNEQYF
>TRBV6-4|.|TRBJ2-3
CASSDLEGQGTDTQYF
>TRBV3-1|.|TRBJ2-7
CASSHGQYSYEQYF
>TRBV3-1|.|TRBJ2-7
CASSHPSLAGNSYEQYF
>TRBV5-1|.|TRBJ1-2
CASSDKTGADYGYTF
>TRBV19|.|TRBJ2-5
CASSPGLAGEAEETQYF
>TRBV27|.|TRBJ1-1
CASSLNNRGNTEAFF
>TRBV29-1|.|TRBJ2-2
CSVPAGALSGELFF
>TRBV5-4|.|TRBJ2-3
CASSFRQGPDTQYF
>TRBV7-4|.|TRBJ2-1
CASSLSLAPFLYNEQFF
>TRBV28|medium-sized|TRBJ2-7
CASRGTGTNSYEQYF
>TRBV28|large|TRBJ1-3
CASTPPSEVGAIYF
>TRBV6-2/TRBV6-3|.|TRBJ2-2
CASSYGAQDTGELFF
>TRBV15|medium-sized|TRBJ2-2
CATSRDLSGGNTGELFF
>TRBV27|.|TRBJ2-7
CASSPMTRGSEQYF
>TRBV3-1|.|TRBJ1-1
CASSWGTEAFF
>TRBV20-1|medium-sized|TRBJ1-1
CSARDQEGRDTEAFF
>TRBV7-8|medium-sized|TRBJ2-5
CASSLMTEEETQYF
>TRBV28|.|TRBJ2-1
CASSQLAEYYNEQFF
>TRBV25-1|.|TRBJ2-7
CASSEYSLAGQLYEQYF
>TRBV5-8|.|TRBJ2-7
CASSLIRQGGCEQYF
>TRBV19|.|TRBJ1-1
CASSTPSTGNTEAFF
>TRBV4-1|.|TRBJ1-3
CASSQQGSINTIYF
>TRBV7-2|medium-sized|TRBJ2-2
CASSLRLGELFF
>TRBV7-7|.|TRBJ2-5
CASSLGPGGQETQYF
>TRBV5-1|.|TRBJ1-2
CASSLGVGKQHGYTF
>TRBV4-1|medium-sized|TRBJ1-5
CASSQDGDTNQPQHF
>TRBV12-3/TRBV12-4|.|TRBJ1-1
CASSFFGLAEAFF
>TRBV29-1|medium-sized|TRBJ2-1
CSVEGLAGGLSSYNEQFF
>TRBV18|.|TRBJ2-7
CASSPTRGGFYEQYF
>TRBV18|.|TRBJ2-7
CASSPGSPSYEQYF
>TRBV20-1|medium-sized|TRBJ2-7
CSARGDRGHEQYF
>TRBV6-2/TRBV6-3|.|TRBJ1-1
CASSYVRGTEAFF
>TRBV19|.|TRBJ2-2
CASGLDTGELFF
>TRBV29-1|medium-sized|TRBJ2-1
CSVPSLSYNEQFF
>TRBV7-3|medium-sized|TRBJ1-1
CASSLIPGNTEAFF
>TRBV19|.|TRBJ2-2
CASNGRGELFF